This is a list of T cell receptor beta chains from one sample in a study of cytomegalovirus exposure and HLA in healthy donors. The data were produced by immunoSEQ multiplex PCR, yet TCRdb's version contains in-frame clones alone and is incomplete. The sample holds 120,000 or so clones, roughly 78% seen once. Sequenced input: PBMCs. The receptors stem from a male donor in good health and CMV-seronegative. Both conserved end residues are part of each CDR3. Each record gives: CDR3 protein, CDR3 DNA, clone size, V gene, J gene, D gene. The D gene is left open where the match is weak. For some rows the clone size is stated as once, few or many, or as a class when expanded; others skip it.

CASSLGGQGIGELFF	TGTGCCAGCAGCTTAGGGGGGCAGGGGATCGGGGAGCTGTTTTTT	few	TRBV7-6	TRBJ2-2	NA
CASSLSRGGGEKLFF	TGTGCCAGCAGTTTATCCAGAGGGGGGGGTGAAAAACTGTTTTTT	NA	TRBV27	TRBJ1-4	NA
CASSLKDRRSSGANVLTF	TGTGCCAGCAGTTTAAAGGACAGGAGAAGCTCTGGGGCCAACGTCCTGACTTTC	NA	TRBV27	TRBJ2-6	TRBD1
CASSIVRGNYEQYF	TGTGCCAGTAGTATAGTCCGGGGGAACTACGAGCAGTACTTC	NA	TRBV19	TRBJ2-7	NA
CSSSSLKGQNNQPQHF	TGTTCCAGCAGCTCGTTAAAAGGACAGAACAATCAGCCCCAGCATTTT	NA	TRBV7-9	TRBJ1-5	NA
CASRTPLRDRNYGYTF	TGTGCCAGCAGAACCCCCCTCCGGGACAGAAACTATGGCTACACCTTC	NA	TRBV28	TRBJ1-2	TRBD1
CASSPEGLVGNVYTF	TGCGCCAGCAGCCCCGAGGGCCTCGTGGGCAATGTCTACACCTTC	NA	TRBV5-1	TRBJ1-2	NA
CASSFGSGTSGRLDTQYF	TGCGCCAGCAGCTTTGGTTCCGGGACTAGCGGGAGACTCGATACGCAGTATTTT	NA	TRBV5-1	TRBJ2-3	TRBD2
CASSPFRQASNTEAFF	TGTGCCAGCTCACCTTTCCGACAGGCATCGAACACTGAAGCTTTCTTT	few	TRBV18	TRBJ1-1	NA
CASSQDPGSGDFF	TGTGCCAGCAGCCAGGATCCCGGTTCAGGGGACTTCTTC	NA	TRBV14	TRBJ2-1	NA
CASSLRQGGGSPLHF	TGTGCCAGCAGCTTACGCCAAGGGGGGGGATCACCCCTCCACTTT	NA	TRBV7-6	TRBJ1-6	NA
CASSSRENYGYTF	TGTGCCAGCAGCTCCAGGGAAAACTATGGCTACACCTTC	NA	TRBV13	TRBJ1-2	NA
CAWKGQGRYTF	TGTGCCTGGAAAGGACAGGGTCGTTACACCTTC	NA	TRBV30	TRBJ1-2	TRBD1
CSSTHRQGNSFGEQYF	TGTTCCAGCACCCACAGACAGGGAAACTCCTTTGGCGAGCAGTACTTC	NA	TRBV7-9	TRBJ2-7	TRBD1
CASSVGPSSELFF	TGTGCCAGCAGCGTAGGCCCGAGTAGCGAGCTGTTTTTT	few	TRBV9	TRBJ2-2	NA
CASGSPNTGELFF	TGTGCCAGCGGTAGCCCCAACACCGGGGAGCTGTTTTTT	once	TRBV7-2	TRBJ2-2	NA
CASSPDREVHGYTF	TGTGCCAGCAGCCCCGACAGGGAGGTTCATGGCTACACCTTC	NA	TRBV13	TRBJ1-2	TRBD1
CASSLGSGGETQYF	TGTGCCAGCAGCTTGGGGAGCGGGGGGGAGACCCAGTACTTC	NA	TRBV5-6	TRBJ2-5	TRBD2
CASSQDPVFSGNTIYF	TGCGCCAGCAGCCAAGATCCCGTCTTCTCTGGAAACACCATATATTTT	NA	TRBV4-3	TRBJ1-3	NA
CASNLAGVNNEQFF	TGTGCCAGCAACCTAGCGGGAGTGAACAATGAGCAGTTCTTC	NA	TRBV7-9	TRBJ2-1	TRBD2
CASSRRTSGSQYF	TGTGCCAGCAGCCGCCGGACTAGCGGGTCTCAGTACTTC	many	TRBV5-4	TRBJ2-7	TRBD2
CASHGGGLYEQYF	TGTGCCAGCCACGGGGGGGGCCTCTACGAGCAGTACTTC	NA	TRBV28	TRBJ2-7	TRBD2
CASSSRGRGEPQHF	TGTGCCAGCAGTTCGCGTGGAAGGGGCGAGCCCCAGCATTTT	NA	TRBV6-5	TRBJ1-5	NA
CASVGLSNTGELFF	TGTGCCAGCGTGGGACTCTCGAACACCGGGGAGCTGTTTTTT	NA	TRBV6-4	TRBJ2-2	NA
CASSASRRNTEAFF	TGTGCCAGCAGTGCCTCTAGGAGGAACACTGAAGCTTTCTTT	once	TRBV25-1	TRBJ1-1	NA
CASSLTGGGNEQYF	TGTGCCAGCAGCCTTACCGGGGGGGGCAACGAGCAGTACTTC	NA	TRBV11-2	TRBJ2-7	TRBD2
CASSQGTWNEQFF	TGTGCCAGCAGCCAGGGGACGTGGAATGAGCAGTTCTTC	NA	TRBV11-2	TRBJ2-1	NA
CARLPKPQETQYF	TGTGCCAGGCTGCCTAAACCACAAGAGACCCAGTACTTC	NA	TRBV19	TRBJ2-5	NA
CASSLSNRGYSPLHF	TGTGCCAGCAGCTTATCTAACAGGGGATATTCACCCCTCCACTTT	NA	TRBV7-2	TRBJ1-6	TRBD1
CATSRGRGSYGYTF	TGTGCCACCAGCAGAGGGCGGGGGAGCTATGGCTACACCTTC	NA	TRBV15	TRBJ1-2	NA
CASSPGTGAYEQYF	TGTGCCAGCAGTCCAGGGACAGGAGCCTACGAGCAGTACTTC	few	TRBV25-1	TRBJ2-7	TRBD1
CASSQVLSQSGYTF	TGTGCCAGTAGCCAGGTACTCTCTCAGAGTGGCTACACCTTC	NA	TRBV19	TRBJ1-2	NA
CASSGERLAVANEQYF	TGTGCCAGCAGTGGGGAAAGGCTAGCGGTAGCCAACGAGCAGTACTTC	NA	TRBV2	TRBJ2-7	TRBD2
CASGEPPLDRHGYTF	TGTGCTAGTGGCGAACCACCGCTAGACAGGCATGGCTACACCTTC	few	TRBV12-5	TRBJ1-2	NA
CASKSGQGVHEQYF	TGTGCCAGCAAATCGGGACAGGGAGTCCACGAGCAGTACTTC	once	TRBV2	TRBJ2-7	TRBD1
CASSERKGEKTYNEQFF	TGTGCCAGCAGTGAACGTAAGGGGGAGAAGACCTACAATGAGCAGTTCTTC	NA	TRBV25-1	TRBJ2-1	NA
CASRPGQNSPLHF	TGTGCCAGCAGGCCGGGACAGAATTCACCCCTCCACTTT	few	TRBV2	TRBJ1-6	TRBD1
CASSAGYRKETQYF	TGTGCCAGCAGCGCAGGCTACCGAAAAGAGACCCAGTACTTC	few	TRBV7-2	TRBJ2-5	NA
CASSILSTGRETQYF	TGTGCCAGTAGTATCCTTTCGACAGGGAGGGAGACCCAGTACTTC	NA	TRBV19	TRBJ2-5	NA
CASTDSYNEQFF	TGTGCCAGCACAGACTCCTACAATGAGCAGTTCTTC	few	TRBV25-1	TRBJ2-1	NA
CASSESQTGWYGYTF	TGCGCCAGCAGTGAGAGCCAGACAGGGTGGTATGGCTACACCTTC	NA	TRBV10-2	TRBJ1-2	TRBD1
CAWSRVAAVVADTQYF	TGTGCCTGGAGCCGAGTAGCGGCAGTGGTAGCAGATACGCAGTATTTT	few	TRBV30	TRBJ2-3	NA
CASSTGYSDQPQHF	TGTGCCAGTAGTACAGGGTATTCCGATCAGCCCCAGCATTTT	NA	TRBV19	TRBJ1-5	NA
CASSLEASDIQYF	TGCGCCAGCAGCTTGGAAGCTTCTGACATTCAGTACTTC	once	TRBV5-1	TRBJ2-4	NA
CASSLTPPAGGRDNEQFF	TGTGCCAGCAGCTTAACCCCCCCGGCAGGGGGCCGGGACAATGAGCAGTTCTTC	NA	TRBV7-3	TRBJ2-1	TRBD1
CASSGRLAGQETQYF	TGTGCCAGCAGCGGTAGACTAGCGGGGCAAGAGACCCAGTACTTC	NA	TRBV2	TRBJ2-5	TRBD2
CASSQDRGGSNNQPQHF	TGCGCCAGCAGCCAAGATCGCGGGGGAAGTAACAATCAGCCCCAGCATTTT	NA	TRBV4-1	TRBJ1-5	NA
CASSQDRGEDTQYF	TGTGCCAGCAGCCAAGACCGGGGGGAGGATACGCAGTATTTT	NA	TRBV4-2	TRBJ2-3	TRBD2
CASRQGAQTQYF	TGTGCCAGCAGACAGGGGGCTCAGACCCAGTACTTC	NA	TRBV6-5	TRBJ2-5	TRBD1
CATMGEGLGEQYF	TGTGCCACCATGGGAGAGGGTCTGGGAGAGCAGTACTTC	NA	TRBV10-3	TRBJ2-7	NA
CASSPLGDYGYTF	TGTGCCAGCTCACCACTAGGGGACTATGGCTACACCTTC	NA	TRBV18	TRBJ1-2	NA
CASSFRDRGENEKLFF	TGCGCCAGCAGCTTCCGGGACAGGGGGGAAAATGAAAAACTGTTTTTT	NA	TRBV5-1	TRBJ1-4	TRBD1
CASSSPLQGLGNTIYF	TGTGCCAGCAGTTCCCCCCTCCAGGGGCTTGGAAACACCATATATTTT	NA	TRBV6-5	TRBJ1-3	NA
CASSVSGTANSPLHF	TGTGCCAGCAGTGTCTCCGGGACAGCTAATTCACCCCTCCACTTT	few	TRBV25-1	TRBJ1-6	TRBD1
CASSEIGTGGVEAFF	TGCGCCAGCAGTGAGATCGGGACAGGGGGCGTAGAAGCTTTCTTT	NA	TRBV10-2	TRBJ1-1	TRBD1